Below, one T cell receptor (beta chain) is given with its context. Germline lookup yields CDR1 SGHNT and CDR2 YYREEE (reference sequence). This CDR3 region has 15 residues. Germline trimming cut 4 bases from V and 8 bases from J; bases unmatched to any gene: 12. The sample originates from a study of blood T cell repertoires in COVID-19. Study background: Material from acute and convalescent COVID-19 was sourced from the United States, Italy and Spain.

Enrolled through a virtual design, the participants were between roughly 18 and 100 years of age and came from 24 US areas. Sequencing was performed with immunoSEQ multiplex PCR; in TCRdb, only in-frame clones are kept and a portion is missing. The sample includes about 300,000 clones, about nine tenths of them seen just once. Specimen: PBMCs or T cells enriched from blood (not recorded which). This sequence originates from a man in his fifties or sixties who had recovered from COVID-19. The rearrangement joins TRBV5-4 to TRBJ2-3, with 8 bases aligning to TRBD2. CDR3 bases: TGTGCCAGCAGCGGAGGGCTTGCGGGAGGACGTACGCAGTATTTT. The encoded protein is CASSGGLAGGRTQYF.